Presented here are 29 T cell receptor beta chains from one specimen sequenced in a study of shared clonotypes between healthy human individuals. Profiled with immunoSEQ multiplex PCR; TCRdb holds only in-frame clones, not every one. Among roughly 2,500,000 clones, approximately 93% were seen once, and the ten largest hold 0.36%. Material for sequencing was naive CD4+ T cells from PBMCs. The subset was: CD45RA+ positively selected. These receptors all come from a man aged 18 to 35 in good health. Some clones in this sample may be carry-over from other donors' samples.

This rearrangement joins TRBV7-7 to TRBJ2-2; 7 nucleotides line up with TRBD1. This CDR3 has 16 amino acids. The germline V gene has CDR1 SSHAT and CDR2 FNYEAQ (reference sequence). The V gene end was trimmed by 3 bases and the J gene end by 6 bases; junction bases not matched to a gene: 10. The CDR3 spells CASSLGVGGQPGELFF. In DNA, the CDR3 is TGTGCCAGCAGCTTGGGTGTAGGGGGCCAACCCGGGGAGCTGTTTTTT.

This chain connects TRBV7-9 to TRBJ2-4; D is ambiguous. Trimming cost V 6 bases and J 0 bases, with 15 bases left between them. The germline CDR1 and CDR2 sequences are SEHNR and FQNEAQ (reference sequence). The CDR3 totals 16 residues. The CDR3 region has the DNA TGTGCCAGCAGTCGAGACACCACACTAGCCAAAAACATTCAGTACTTC. This translates into CASSRDTTLAKNIQYF.

As regards this clone: This same CDR3 is encoded by further DNA sequences in the sample. The chain couples TRBV5-1 to TRBJ2-2; 7 bases are a match to TRBD1. Per the germline V gene, CDR1 is SGHRS and CDR2 is YFSETQ. The V and J ends lost 3 bases and 2 bases, in that order; junction bases with no gene match: 7. This CDR3 has 16 amino acids. For the CDR3, the DNA is TGCGCCAGCAGCTCCGCCGGGACAGCTAACACCGGGGAGCTGTTTTTT. Amino acids: CASSSAGTANTGELFF.

The chain combines TRBV7-3 with TRBJ2-2; no firm D call. V was cut by 5 bases and J by 4 bases, with 8 bases left in between. Germline assignment: CDR1 SGHTA and CDR2 FQGTGA. This CDR3 is built from 13 residues. The CDR3: CASSKTATGELFF. Written as DNA, the CDR3 is TGTGCCAGCAGCAAAACAGCCACCGGGGAGCTGTTTTTT.

The rearrangement uses TRBV5-1 and TRBJ2-7; 9 bases agree with TRBD1. This CDR3 spans 15 amino acids. With 4 bases clipped from V and 4 bases from J, the junction kept 9 bases outside the gene matches. The germline gives CDR1 SGHRS, CDR2 YFSETQ. The CDR3 is CASSHSGQGIYEQYF. The DNA of the CDR3 is TGCGCCAGCAGCCATTCTGGACAGGGGATTTACGAGCAGTACTTC.

V usage is TRBV5-4 and J usage is TRBJ1-5, with D possibly matching TRBD1 (5 bases). There are 13 residues in the CDR3. Looked up from germline, CDR1 is SGHNT and CDR2 is YYREEE (reference sequence). Between the trimmed V and J ends, which lost 9 bases and 3 bases, there was a span of 13 bases. Here the CDR3 DNA reads TGTGCCATCAGGGCGGATCTCAATCAGCCCCAGCATTTT. Its translation is CAIRADLNQPQHF.

This chain links TRBV5-4 with TRBJ1-4; possible D gene TRBD1, 5 bases. From germline, CDR1 is SGHNT and CDR2 YYREEE (reference sequence). Trimming left V 4 bases short and J 7 bases short, with 14 bases between. This CDR3 is 14 amino acids long. This CDR3 reads CASSPGTGGEKLFF. The DNA of the CDR3 is TGTGCCAGCAGCCCAGGAACCGGGGGTGAAAAACTGTTTTTT. Full variable domain (missing parts from reference TRBV5-4 and TRBJ1-4): ETGVTQSPTHLIKTRGQQVTLRCSSQSGHNTVSWYQQALGQGPQFIFQYYREEENGRGNFPPRFSGLQFPNYSSELNVNALELDDSALYLCASSPGTGGEKLFFGSGTQLSVL.

The chain couples TRBV6-1 to TRBJ1-5, with D uncertain. CDR3 length equals 13 residues. V lost 7 bases and J lost 1, with 8 bases in between. Per germline, CDR1 MNHNS and CDR2 SASEGT. CDR3 sequence reads: CASMLGSNQPQHF. CDR3 DNA: TGTGCCAGCATGTTGGGGAGCAATCAGCCCCAGCATTTT.

V and J are TRBV28 and TRBJ1-1, with D maybe TRBD1 (6 bases). V was trimmed by 2 bases and J by 11 bases, leaving 12 bases between them. CDR3 length: 12 residues. Germline V gene data show CDR1 as MDHEN and CDR2 as SYDVKM. The CDR3 DNA reads as TGTGCCAGCAGTTTAAGGGGGGATAACGCTTTCTTT. Protein: CASSLRGDNAFF.

The chain is built from TRBV11-2 and TRBJ1-2; D is unclear. This CDR3 contains 14 residues. V was trimmed by 5 bases and J by 4 bases, leaving 14 bases between them. Per germline, CDR1 SGHAT and CDR2 FQNNGV. This CDR3 reads CASSPLALGYGYTF. The CDR3 DNA follows: TGTGCCAGCAGCCCCCTAGCGCTTGGCTATGGCTACACCTTC.

The chain uses TRBV6-6 and TRBJ2-1, with a possible D match to TRBD1 (6 bases). Trimming removed 5 bases at V and 8 bases at J, with 10 bases between. This CDR3 spans 12 amino acids. Germline CDR1 and CDR2: MNHNY and SVGAGI (reference sequence). The CDR3 sequence is CASSPQGDEQFF. CDR3 in DNA: TGTGCCAGCAGTCCACAGGGAGATGAGCAGTTCTTC.

The chain combines TRBV28 with TRBJ1-2; TRBD1 agrees at 7 bases. V shed 1 base, J shed 9 bases, and the junction held 5 bases outside the gene matches. Germline CDR1 reads MDHEN; CDR2 reads SYDVKM. CDR3 length equals 13 residues. The CDR3 DNA follows: TGTGCCAGCAGTTTATTGACAGGGAGTAGCTACACCTTC. Amino acids: CASSLLTGSSYTF.

The J gene is TRBJ2-1, the V gene TRBV5-1; D is undetermined. The CDR3 spans 16 residues. Trimming stripped 7 bases from V and 0 bases from J, with 17 bases between. Germline CDR1 SGHRS, CDR2 YFSETQ. CDR3 sequence: CASGLSGGGSYNEQFF. In nucleotides, the CDR3 is TGCGCCAGCGGTCTTAGTGGTGGCGGCTCCTACAATGAGCAGTTCTTC.

The rearrangement joins TRBV7-6 to TRBJ2-2, with TRBD2 matching over 10 bases. The CDR3 has 16 amino acids. Trimming removed 5 bases from V and 5 bases from J; junction bases left unmatched: 8. Germline V gene sequence: CDR1 SGHVS, CDR2 FNYEAQ. The CDR3: CASSHRPGLATGELFF. The CDR3 nucleotides read TGTGCCAGCAGCCACAGGCCGGGACTAGCGACCGGGGAGCTGTTTTTT.

The V and J genes are TRBV7-2 and TRBJ2-5; 8 bases line up with TRBD2. The V gene end was trimmed by 1 base and the J gene end by 5 bases; junction bases not matched to a gene: 6. The germline V gene encodes CDR1 SGHTA and CDR2 FQGNSA. The CDR3 extends over 15 amino acids. DNA for the CDR3: TGTGCCAGCAGCTTAGTTTACGGGAGGGCGGAGACCCAGTACTTC. Translation gives CASSLVYGRAETQYF.

The rearrangement uses TRBV7-7 and TRBJ2-5, with D perhaps matching TRBD1 (6 bases). The CDR3 has 13 amino acids. Germline-derived CDR1 and CDR2 are SSHAT and FNYEAQ (reference sequence). The V and J ends lost 5 bases and 2 bases respectively, with 9 bases between them. The CDR3 DNA follows: TGTGCCAGCAGCCCAGGACAGCAAGAGACCCAGTACTTC. Residues: CASSPGQQETQYF.

The J gene is TRBJ2-1, the V gene TRBV27, with TRBD2 matching over 12 bases. The V and J ends lost 2 bases and 6 bases, in that order; junction bases with no gene match: 2. This CDR3 is built from 15 residues. Germline V lookup: CDR1 MNHEY, CDR2 SMNVEV (reference sequence). The CDR3 coding sequence is TGTGCCAGCAGTTTACTAGCGGGAGGGGGCAATGAGCAGTTCTTC. It codes for CASSLLAGGGNEQFF.

This chain uses TRBV2 with TRBJ1-4; D gene ambiguous. Germline assignment: CDR1 SNHLY and CDR2 FYNNEI. The CDR3 consists of 12 residues. V lost 9 bases and J lost 8, with 13 bases in between. CDR3 DNA: TGTGCCAGTGCTTGGGGTTTCGAAAAACTGTTTTTT. Translating gives CASAWGFEKLFF.

The chain is built from TRBV5-4 and TRBJ1-2; D is unclear. Germline V lookup: CDR1 SGHNT, CDR2 YYREEE (reference sequence). The CDR3 covers 14 residues. V dropped 0 bases and J dropped 7 bases, with 13 bases sitting between them. The CDR3 nucleotides are TGTGCCAGCAGCTTGGAGGGCCGGCGGGGTGGCTACACCTTC. Residues: CASSLEGRRGGYTF.

The CDR3 region is CSDRGPNQETQYF. Written as DNA, the CDR3 is TGCAGCGACCGAGGGCCGAACCAAGAGACCCAGTACTTC. The chain uses TRBV29-1 and TRBJ2-5; a possible D gene is TRBD2 (5 bases). The CDR3 extends over 13 amino acids. Per germline, CDR1 SQVTM and CDR2 ANQGSEA. V lost 7 bases and J 0 bases, leaving 12 bases between the germline ends.

V is TRBV28 and J is TRBJ1-4, with D hard to call. Germline V gives CDR1 MDHEN, CDR2 SYDVKM. This CDR3 comprises 15 residues. V was clipped by 3 bases and J by 11 bases, with 19 bases between them. The CDR3 DNA reads as TGTGCCAGCAGTTTGTCCTGGGGTAGTGGGTTGAAACTGTTTTTT. Protein product: CASSLSWGSGLKLFF.

V and J are TRBV6-5 and TRBJ2-1, with 12 bases identical to TRBD2. Germline CDR1 and CDR2: MNHEY and SVGAGI. The CDR3 covers 15 residues. V lost 6 bases to trimming and J lost 7 bases; unmatched junction nucleotides: 7. DNA of the CDR3: TGTGCCAGCAGGTGGACTAGCGGGATGGGTAATGAGCAGTTCTTC. This translates into CASRWTSGMGNEQFF.

V is TRBV6-1 and J is TRBJ2-2; D possibly corresponds to TRBD1 (6 bases). There are 13 residues in the CDR3. The V gene's germline CDR1 is MNHNS and CDR2 SASEGT. Trimming shortened V by 7 bases and J by 7 bases, and 13 bases separated the two germline ends. In nucleotides, the CDR3 is TGTGCCAGCAAGGCACAGGGCCACGGGGAGCTGTTTTTT. Protein product: CASKAQGHGELFF.

The chain uses TRBV15 and TRBJ2-7; either TRBD1 or TRBD2 may fit D (6 bases each). In germline, CDR1 is LNHNV, CDR2 YYDKDF (reference sequence). The CDR3 spans 16 residues. Trimming cost V 3 bases and J 6 bases, with 21 bases left between them. DNA of the CDR3: TGTGCCACCAGCAGCCGTCGTACAGTCACGGGGGCCGAGCAGTACTTC. This translates into CATSSRRTVTGAEQYF.

The rearrangement links TRBV27 to TRBJ2-7; the D gene could be TRBD1 or TRBD2 (5 bases each). V was clipped by 9 bases and J by 0 bases, with 18 bases between them. Looked up from germline, CDR1 is MNHEY and CDR2 is SMNVEV (reference sequence). The CDR3 consists of 15 residues. The CDR3 loop is CASSRAGAVSYEQYF. DNA of the CDR3: TGTGCCAGTTCCAGGGCAGGAGCGGTCTCCTACGAGCAGTACTTC.

The chain is built from TRBV10-3 and TRBJ2-5; 7 nucleotides match TRBD2. Per the germline V gene, CDR1 is ENHRY and CDR2 is SYGVKD. The ends lost 6 bases at V and 4 bases at J; junction bases unmatched: 11. CDR3 length: 15 residues. The CDR3 region is CAISSGTNKGETQYF. The CDR3 coding sequence is TGTGCCATCAGCTCCGGGACTAATAAGGGAGAGACCCAGTACTTC.

Turning to this clone: The sample holds other DNA sequences that translate to the same CDR3. This sequence joins TRBV11-2 and TRBJ2-2; D unresolved. Germline V lookup: CDR1 SGHAT, CDR2 FQNNGV. Between the trimmed V and J ends, which lost 1 base and 1 base, there was a span of 4 bases. This CDR3 contains 14 residues. As DNA, the CDR3 is TGTGCCAGCAGCTTAGGAGGGAACACCGGGGAGCTGTTTTTT. Protein sequence: CASSLGGNTGELFF.

Of note for this clone: The sample has other DNA sequences that encode this CDR3 too. The chain combines TRBV4-1 with TRBJ2-1; 10 positions match TRBD2. This CDR3 comprises 17 residues. Trimming removed 1 base from V and 1 base from J; junction bases left unmatched: 4. Germline V gene lookup returns CDR1 MGHRA and CDR2 YSYEKL. CDR3 nucleotide sequence: TGCGCCAGCAGCCAAGGCCTAGCGGGAGTTTCCTACAATGAGCAGTTCTTC. Translated: CASSQGLAGVSYNEQFF.

This clone was seen a single time. This chain links TRBV5-6 with TRBJ2-1, with D uncertain. The V gene lost 3 bases and the J gene lost 9 bases, with 7 bases spanning the gap. This CDR3 spans 11 amino acids. The V gene's germline CDR1 is SGHDT and CDR2 YYEEEE. CDR3 residues: CASSSPREQFF. The CDR3 DNA sequence: TGTGCCAGCAGCTCCCCGCGTGAGCAGTTCTTC.